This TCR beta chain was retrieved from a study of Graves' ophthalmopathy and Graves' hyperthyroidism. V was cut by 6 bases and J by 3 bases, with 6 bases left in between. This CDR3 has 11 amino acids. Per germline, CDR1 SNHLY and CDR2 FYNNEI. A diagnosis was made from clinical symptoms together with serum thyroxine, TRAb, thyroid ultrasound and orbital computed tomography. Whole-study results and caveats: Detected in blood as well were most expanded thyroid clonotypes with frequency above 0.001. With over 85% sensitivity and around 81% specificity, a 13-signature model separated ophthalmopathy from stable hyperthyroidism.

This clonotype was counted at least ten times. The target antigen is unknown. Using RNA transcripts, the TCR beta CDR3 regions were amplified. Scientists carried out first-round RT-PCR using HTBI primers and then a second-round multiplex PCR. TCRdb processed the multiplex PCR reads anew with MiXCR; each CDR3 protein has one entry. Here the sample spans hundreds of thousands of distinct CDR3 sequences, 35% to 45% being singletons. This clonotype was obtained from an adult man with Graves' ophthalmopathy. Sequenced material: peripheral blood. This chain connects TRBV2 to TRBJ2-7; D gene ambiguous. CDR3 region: CASSYDYEQYF. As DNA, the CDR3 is TGTGCCAGCAGCTATGACTACGAGCAGTACTTC. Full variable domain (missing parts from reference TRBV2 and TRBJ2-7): EPEVTQTPSHQVTQMGQEVILRCVPISNHLYFYWYRQILGQKVEFLVSFYNNEISEKSEIFDDQFSVERPDGSNFTLKIRSTKLEDSAMYFCASSYDYEQYFGPGTRLTVT.